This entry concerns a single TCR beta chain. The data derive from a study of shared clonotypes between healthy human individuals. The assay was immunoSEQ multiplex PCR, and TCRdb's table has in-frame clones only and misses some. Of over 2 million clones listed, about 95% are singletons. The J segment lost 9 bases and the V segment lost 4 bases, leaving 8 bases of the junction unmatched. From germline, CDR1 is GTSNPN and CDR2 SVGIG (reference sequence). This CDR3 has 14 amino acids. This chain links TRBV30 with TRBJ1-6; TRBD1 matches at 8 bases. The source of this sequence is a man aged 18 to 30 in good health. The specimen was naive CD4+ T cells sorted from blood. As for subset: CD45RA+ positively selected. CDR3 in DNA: TGTGCCTGGACGACCGGGACAGGAGTTTCACCCCTCCACTTT. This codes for CAWTTGTGVSPLHF.